A selection of T cell receptor beta chains follows, all from one sample in a study of Graves' ophthalmopathy and Graves' hyperthyroidism. From the multiplex PCR reads, TCRdb called clonotypes with MiXCR, one entry per CDR3 protein. This repertoire shows about 740,000 distinct CDR3 sequences, 40% found once; its top ten account for 44%. The sequencing sample was made of peripheral blood. All receptors come from an adult man with Graves' ophthalmopathy. The conserved cysteine and the conserved F or W are not part of the CDR3 here. Each record gives: CDR3 length, V gene, CDR3 protein.

CDR3 length: 11
V gene: TRBV11-1
CDR3 protein: ASSRPGTGELF

CDR3 length: 13
V gene: TRBV15
CDR3 protein: ATSRDLPGNSPLH

CDR3 length: 12
V gene: TRBV11-2
CDR3 protein: ASRDSRVGETQY

CDR3 length: 13
V gene: TRBV25-1
CDR3 protein: ASSLVVGVTGKLF

CDR3 length: 11
V gene: TRBV5-6
CDR3 protein: ASSLVGPSGYT

CDR3 length: 12
V gene: TRBV7-9
CDR3 protein: ASSLSAAQKTQY

CDR3 length: 13
V gene: TRBV2
CDR3 protein: ASTLGTRIQETQY

CDR3 length: 10
V gene: TRBV2
CDR3 protein: ASRTVGTELY

CDR3 length: 12
V gene: TRBV20-1
CDR3 protein: SARASGRRETQY

CDR3 length: 11
V gene: TRBV2
CDR3 protein: AKAGTGLDGYT

CDR3 length: 12
V gene: TRBV20-1
CDR3 protein: STWDRGVSYEQY

CDR3 length: 13
V gene: TRBV19
CDR3 protein: ASRGLEGGVTEQY

CDR3 length: 13
V gene: TRBV7-9
CDR3 protein: ASSQEPAGGSGYT

CDR3 length: 12
V gene: TRBV11-3
CDR3 protein: ASRGTSGGNEQY

CDR3 length: 13
V gene: TRBV25-1
CDR3 protein: ASSDSAGANYGYT

CDR3 length: 13
V gene: TRBV15
CDR3 protein: ATSSDRGSSYEQY

CDR3 length: 11
V gene: TRBV9
CDR3 protein: ASSLSRGGKLF

CDR3 length: 17
V gene: TRBV7-9
CDR3 protein: ASSLVGTSGMTSSETQY

CDR3 length: 10
V gene: TRBV20-1
CDR3 protein: SASEGRETQY

CDR3 length: 12
V gene: TRBV2
CDR3 protein: ASSYLTSGYEQY

CDR3 length: 15
V gene: TRBV20-1
CDR3 protein: SARDQFRQAGANVLT